The T cell receptor beta chain described here comes from a study of T-cell memory formation after mild COVID-19. Study-level background: Clustering of TCRs was largely donor specific. Notes on the study in general: Pre-infection memory carried some responding clones, suggesting that cross-reactive memory joined. A balance of CD4 and CD8 characterized clones contracting day 15 to 85, whereas later expanders leaned CD4+. Most CD4+ clones that shrank were in CM and EM, while CD8+ ones turned up in EMRA.

From the 5' RACE reads, TCRdb called clonotypes with MiXCR, one entry per CDR3 protein. The table records 350,000 to 500,000 distinct CDR3 sequences, 20% to 30% of them present only once. Germline V gene lookup returns CDR1 SGHTA and CDR2 FQGNSA. CDR3 size: 16 residues. The junction had 8 bases not matched to a gene; V was cut back by 5 bases and J by 0 bases. A remark on this clonotype: What it recognizes is unknown.

Sequencing used PBMCs or a T cell subset sorted from them (not recorded which). The source of this sequence is an adult woman who had mild COVID-19 (a few samples of this study predate the infection). Cell type and time point are not known. This sequence joins TRBV7-2 and TRBJ1-1; 8 bases map to TRBD1. The CDR3 spells CASSPTGGGLNTEAFF. In DNA form, the CDR3 reads TGTGCCAGCAGCCCCACAGGGGGTGGTTTGAACACTGAAGCTTTCTTT.